These T cell receptor beta chains were read from a single sample in a study of T cells after yellow fever vaccination. TCRdb independently ran MiXCR on the 5' RACE reads; one entry per CDR3 protein. The sample gives fewer than 650,000 distinct CDR3 sequences, about a fifth of which show up once; about a sixth is in the top ten. Sequenced here: PBMCs, sampled roughly 20 days after the first yellow fever vaccination. The receptors derive from a young man who received the YFV17D yellow fever vaccine. CDR3s include the opening cysteine and the closing phenylalanine or tryptophan. A D gene is named only where the DNA matches it firmly. Size values are once, few and many counts, or a class for expanded clones, and some rows have none.

clone_size,j_call,d_call,v_call,cdr3_nt,cdr3_aa
once,TRBJ2-5,NA,TRBV4-3,TGCGCCAGCAGCCAAGTAATGACCACCTCCCCTCAAGAGACCCAGTACTTC,CASSQVMTTSPQETQYF
NA,TRBJ1-1,NA,TRBV5-1,TGCGCCAGCAGCTTTTTGGGGGGCAACACTGAAGCTTTCTTT,CASSFLGGNTEAFF
many,TRBJ2-3,NA,TRBV5-1,TGCGCCAGCAGCTTGGCCGCTGAGGGGACGCAGTATTTT,CASSLAAEGTQYF
many,TRBJ2-1,TRBD2,TRBV7-2,TGTGCCAGCAGCTTATGGGGGGGGGTTTACAATGAGCAGTTCTTC,CASSLWGGVYNEQFF
few,TRBJ2-5,TRBD1,TRBV7-2,TGTGCCAGCAGCTCGAATGGGGGACAGGGGGAGACCCAGTACTTC,CASSSNGGQGETQYF
few,TRBJ2-1,NA,TRBV6-1,TGTGCCAGCAGTGAAGAGGGGGACTACAATGAGCAGTTCTTC,CASSEEGDYNEQFF
few,TRBJ1-5,NA,TRBV7-2,TGTGCCAGCAGCGGGAGAAGTGGTCAGCCCCAGCATTTT,CASSGRSGQPQHF
few,TRBJ2-4,NA,TRBV12-3/TRBV12-4,TGTGCCAGCAGCCAAGGGACCAAAAACATTCAGTACTTC,CASSQGTKNIQYF
NA,TRBJ1-2,TRBD1,TRBV4-1,TGCGCCAGCAGCCGGACGGGACAGCCAAGGGGTAAGGGCGGCTACACCTTC,CASSRTGQPRGKGGYTF
few,TRBJ1-4,TRBD1,TRBV29-1,TGCAGCGTATCAGAGGGGGCCGGGGAAAAACTGTTTTTT,CSVSEGAGEKLFF
NA,TRBJ2-4,TRBD1,TRBV4-2,TGTGCCAGCAGCCAGACAGGGGTACGGCTCGGTGGCGTTCAGTACTTC,CASSQTGVRLGGVQYF